One sample yielded the 18 T cell receptor beta chains listed below, sequenced in a study of T cell repertoires in cytomegalovirus infection. Which antigens these TCRs recognize remains unknown. TCRdb independently ran MiXCR on the reads; one entry per CDR3 protein. The sample carries about half a million distinct CDR3 sequences, roughly a third recorded once. Source: cultured PBMCs, taken from culture after CMV antigen stimulation. The receptors come from a human donor in good health (CMV status not recorded). Some clones in this sample may be carry-over from other donors' samples.

The chain is built from TRBV19 and TRBJ1-5, with a tentative D call TRBD1 (5 bases). Trimming stripped 4 bases from V and 2 bases from J, with 18 bases between. Germline lookup yields CDR1 LNHDA and CDR2 SQIVND (reference sequence). The CDR3 contains 17 residues. CDR3: CASSTGTGVLRNQPQHF. The CDR3 DNA reads as TGTGCCAGTAGTACGGGGACCGGGGTTTTACGCAATCAGCCCCAGCATTTT.

The chain uses TRBV24-1 and TRBJ2-2, with D possibly matching TRBD1 (6 bases). Germline-derived CDR1 and CDR2 are KGHDR and SFDVKD. This CDR3 is 17 amino acids long. The ends were cut back, 0 bases at V and 7 bases at J, with 17 bases in the middle. The CDR3 sequence: CATSDLREEQGRGELFF. CDR3 DNA: TGTGCCACCAGTGATTTGAGAGAAGAACAGGGACGCGGGGAGCTGTTTTTT.

This clonotype was seen a single time. The CDR3 reads CASSLVDSPDGAQYF. The CDR3 DNA reads TGTGCCAGCAGCTTAGTCGACAGTCCAGATGGGGCCCAGTACTTC. The rearrangement links TRBV13 to TRBJ2-5, with D perhaps TRBD1 (5 bases). Trimming stripped 1 base from V and 9 bases from J, with 18 bases between. CDR1 is PRHDT, CDR2 FYEKMQ, per germline (reference sequence). The CDR3 has 15 residues.

This chain connects TRBV19 to TRBJ1-5, with D possibly matching TRBD1 (6 bases). CDR3 length: 17 amino acids. Per the germline V gene, CDR1 is LNHDA and CDR2 is SQIVND (reference sequence). V was pared by 11 bases and J by 6 bases, with 29 bases between. The CDR3 sequence is CASHMGRTVSTGQPQHF. As DNA, the CDR3 is TGTGCCTCACATATGGGGCGGACAGTTTCAACGGGTCAGCCCCAGCATTTT.

The chain carries TRBV7-8 and TRBJ2-7, with 7 bases lining up with TRBD1. With 8 bases clipped from V and 12 bases from J, the junction kept 19 bases outside the gene matches. This CDR3 is 14 amino acids long. The V gene's germline CDR1 is SGHVS and CDR2 FQNEAQ. The CDR3 bases are TGTGCCAGCCAACCGGGACAGAGCATCCAAGGGTGGTACTTC. Translated, it gives CASQPGQSIQGWYF. The full variable domain, rest sourced from reference TRBV7-8 and TRBJ2-7, is GAGVSQSPRYKVAKRGQDVALRCDPISGHVSLFWYQQALGQGPEFLTYFQNEAQLDKSGLPSDRFFAERPEGSVSTLKIQRTQQEDSAVYLCASQPGQSIQGWYFGPGTRLTVT.

The chain employs TRBV4-3 and TRBJ1-6, with D possibly being TRBD1 (5 bases). The V gene's germline CDR1 is LGHNA and CDR2 YSLEER. V dropped 0 bases and J dropped 9 bases, with 15 bases sitting between them. This CDR3 has 16 amino acids. The CDR3 loop is CASSQEVARAISPLHF. For the CDR3, the DNA is TGCGCCAGCAGCCAAGAAGTGGCCAGGGCGATTTCACCCCTCCACTTT.

This rearrangement joins TRBV7-3 to TRBJ2-7; TRBD1 agrees at 9 bases. Germline values: CDR1 SGHTA, CDR2 FQGTGA. The junction had 2 bases not matched to a gene; V was cut back by 2 bases and J by 3 bases. This CDR3 has 14 residues. Written as DNA, the CDR3 is TGTGCCAGCAGCTTACCGGGACAGGGCTACGAGCAGTACTTC. Protein product: CASSLPGQGYEQYF.

The chain uses TRBV6-2 or TRBV6-3 and TRBJ1-1; a possible D gene is TRBD1 (5 bases). Per germline, CDR1 MNHEY and CDR2 SVGEGT. The ends were cut back, 1 base at V and 1 base at J, with 19 bases in the middle. CDR3 length: 18 amino acids. CDR3 DNA: TGTGCCAGCAGTTACTTCCTAGCGCCAGACAGACCGAACACTGAAGCTTTCTTT. It specifies CASSYFLAPDRPNTEAFF.

This clonotype was seen only a few times. V gene TRBV7-8 combines with J gene TRBJ2-7; 10 nucleotides line up with TRBD2. V gave up 8 bases and J gave up 1 base; unmatched junction bases: 8. This CDR3 is 15 amino acids long. Germline loops: CDR1 SGHVS, CDR2 FQNEAQ. The CDR3 reads CASGRIAGGSYEQYV. DNA of the CDR3: TGTGCCAGCGGACGAATAGCGGGAGGTTCCTACGAGCAGTACGTC.

This clonotype was observed a few times. The CDR3 carries no conserved terminal phenylalanine or tryptophan, so it likely arises from a read error. No DNA is shown, since the ends of the CDR3 on it are uncertain; the CDR3 is the one TCRdb lists. This chain connects TRBV6-6 to TRBJ2-7; TRBD2 was called by the table and not checked on the DNA. In germline, CDR1 is MNHNY, CDR2 SVGAGI (reference sequence). The CDR3 has 12 residues if both end residues are counted. The CDR3 region is CASSTSGSEYRI.

J is TRBJ1-6 and V is TRBV7-2, with 7 nucleotides matching TRBD1. Germline V CDR1 and CDR2: SGHTA, FQGNSA. The CDR3 is made up of 15 amino acids. Unmatched junction bases numbered 6, after V lost 5 bases and J lost 5 bases. The CDR3 here is CASSPQTGNNSPLHF. CDR3 DNA: TGTGCCAGCAGCCCCCAGACAGGGAATAATTCACCCCTCCACTTT.

The table lists this clonotype with many counts. The rearrangement links TRBV7-2 to TRBJ2-7; D remains unclear. Germline CDR1 reads SGHTA; CDR2 reads FQGNSA. The CDR3 spans 15 residues. Trimming took 4 bases from V and 5 from J, leaving 18 bases between them. For the CDR3, the DNA is TGTGCCAGCAGCTCCGCCCGTCCTCCCGGCCACGAGCAGTACTTC. Translated, it gives CASSSARPPGHEQYF.

This rearrangement joins TRBV6-2 or TRBV6-3 to TRBJ2-1, with a tentative D call TRBD1 (6 bases). Germline values: CDR1 MNHEY, CDR2 SVGEGT. Trimming took 6 bases from V and 6 from J, leaving 12 bases between them. This CDR3 spans 13 amino acids. The CDR3 nucleotides read TGTGCCAGCAGGCGGACAGTGTCCAATGAGCAGTTCTTC. Its protein is CASRRTVSNEQFF.

This clonotype was observed a handful of times. J is TRBJ2-1 and V is TRBV12-3 or TRBV12-4; 11 nucleotides align to TRBD2. V trimming: 0 bases; J trimming: 7 bases; junction bases outside the gene matches: 8. CDR3 length: 17 residues. The CDR3 bases are TGTGCCAGCAGTTTAGCGAAACTAGCGGGAGTTGAGAATGAGCAGTTCTTC. As protein: CASSLAKLAGVENEQFF.

This clonotype was observed many times. A much larger clone lies one base from this, so it may be a read error. The J gene is TRBJ2-3, the V gene TRBV12-3 or TRBV12-4; D not certain. V was pared by 6 bases and J by 6 bases, with 7 bases between. CDR3 length: 11 residues. The CDR3 protein is CASSPRDTQYF. The CDR3 region has the DNA TGTGCCAGCAGCCCCCGGGATACGCAGTATTTT.

This clonotype was counted many times. The gene calls are TRBV5-6 and TRBJ1-3; 9 bases match TRBD1. Germline-derived CDR1 and CDR2 are SGHDT and YYEEEE. The junction had 9 bases not matched to a gene; V was cut back by 3 bases and J by 2 bases. The length of the CDR3 is 17 residues. The CDR3 bases are TGTGCCAGCAGCTCACATCTAGGGACAGGGACTGGAAACACCATATATTTT. Translated, it gives CASSSHLGTGTGNTIYF.

J is TRBJ2-5 and V is TRBV29-1; possible D gene TRBD2, 6 bases. V lost 3 bases to trimming and J lost 7 bases, with 12 bases between them. Germline loops: CDR1 SQVTM, CDR2 ANQGSEA. The CDR3 runs to 12 residues. The CDR3 region is CSVEEPGGTQYF. CDR3 nucleotides: TGCAGCGTTGAGGAACCCGGGGGGACCCAGTACTTC.

The table lists this clonotype with a few counts. This chain joins TRBV7-2 and TRBJ2-4, with 14 bases matching TRBD2. This CDR3 contains 17 residues. Trimming took 5 bases from V and 7 from J; bases not matched to a gene: 10. Germline lookup yields CDR1 SGHTA and CDR2 FQGNSA. In nucleotides, the CDR3 is TGTGCCAGCAGCCCAAGGTCGGGGACTAGCGGGAGCAACATTCAGTACTTC. It specifies CASSPRSGTSGSNIQYF.